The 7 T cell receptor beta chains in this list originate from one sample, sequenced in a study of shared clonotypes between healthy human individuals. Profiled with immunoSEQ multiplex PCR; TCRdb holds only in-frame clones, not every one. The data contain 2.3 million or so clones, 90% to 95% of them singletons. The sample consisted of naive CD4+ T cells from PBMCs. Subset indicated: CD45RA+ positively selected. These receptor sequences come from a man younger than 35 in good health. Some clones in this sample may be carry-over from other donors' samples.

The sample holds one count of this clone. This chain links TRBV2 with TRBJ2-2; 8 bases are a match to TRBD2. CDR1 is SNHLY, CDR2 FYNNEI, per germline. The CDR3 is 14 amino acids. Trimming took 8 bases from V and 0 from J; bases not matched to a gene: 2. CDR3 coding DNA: TGTGCCAGCGTAGCGGGGACGAACACCGGGGAGCTGTTTTTT. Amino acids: CASVAGTNTGELFF.

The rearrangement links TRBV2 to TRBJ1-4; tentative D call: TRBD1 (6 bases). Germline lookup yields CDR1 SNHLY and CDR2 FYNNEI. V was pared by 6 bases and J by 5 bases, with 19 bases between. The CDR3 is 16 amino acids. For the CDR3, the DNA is TGTGCCAGCAGAGCCAACAGGGCCCCGGCCAATGAAAAACTGTTTTTT. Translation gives CASRANRAPANEKLFF. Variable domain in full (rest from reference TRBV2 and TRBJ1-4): EPEVTQTPSHQVTQMGQEVILRCVPISNHLYFYWYRQILGQKVEFLVSFYNNEISEKSEIFDDQFSVERPDGSNFTLKIRSTKLEDSAMYFCASRANRAPANEKLFFGSGTQLSVL.

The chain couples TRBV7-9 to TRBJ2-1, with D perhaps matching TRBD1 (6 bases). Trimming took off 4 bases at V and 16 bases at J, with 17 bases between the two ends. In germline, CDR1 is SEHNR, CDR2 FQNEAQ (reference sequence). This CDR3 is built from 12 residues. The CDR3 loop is CASSYRDGVGFF. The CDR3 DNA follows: TGTGCCAGCAGCTACAGGGACGGCGTGGGATTCTTC.

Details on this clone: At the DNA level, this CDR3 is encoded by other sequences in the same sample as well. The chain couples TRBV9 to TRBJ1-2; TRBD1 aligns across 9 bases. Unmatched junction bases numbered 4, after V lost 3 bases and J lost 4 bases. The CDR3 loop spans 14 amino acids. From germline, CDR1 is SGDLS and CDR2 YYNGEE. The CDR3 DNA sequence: TGTGCCAGCAGCGCCACAGGGGGCACCTATGGCTACACCTTC. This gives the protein CASSATGGTYGYTF. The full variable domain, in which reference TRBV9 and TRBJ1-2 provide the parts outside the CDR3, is DSGVTQTPKHLITATGQRVTLRCSPRSGDLSVYWYQQSLDQGLQFLIQYYNGEERAKGNILERFSAQQFPDLHSELNLSSLELGDSALYFCASSATGGTYGYTFGSGTRLTVV.

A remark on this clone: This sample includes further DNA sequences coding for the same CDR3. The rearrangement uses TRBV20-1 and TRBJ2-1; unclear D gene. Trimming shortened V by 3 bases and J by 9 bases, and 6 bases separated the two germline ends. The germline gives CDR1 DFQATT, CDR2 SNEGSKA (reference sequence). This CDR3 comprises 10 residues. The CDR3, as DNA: TGCAGTGCTAGGAGGACTGAGCAGTTCTTC. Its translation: CSARRTEQFF.

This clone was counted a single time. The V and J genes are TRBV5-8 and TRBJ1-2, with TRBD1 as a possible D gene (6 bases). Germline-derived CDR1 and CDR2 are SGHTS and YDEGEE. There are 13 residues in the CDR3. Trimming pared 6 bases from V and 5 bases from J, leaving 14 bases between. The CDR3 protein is CASTQGTWYGYTF. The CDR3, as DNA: TGTGCCAGCACTCAAGGGACATGGTATGGCTACACCTTC.

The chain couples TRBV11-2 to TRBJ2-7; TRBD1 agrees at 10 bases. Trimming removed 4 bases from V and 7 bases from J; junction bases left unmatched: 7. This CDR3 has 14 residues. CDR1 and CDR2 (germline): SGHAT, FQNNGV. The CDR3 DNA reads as TGTGCCAGCAGCTCCCGACAGGGGGCGGGTGAGCAGTACTTC. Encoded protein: CASSSRQGAGEQYF.